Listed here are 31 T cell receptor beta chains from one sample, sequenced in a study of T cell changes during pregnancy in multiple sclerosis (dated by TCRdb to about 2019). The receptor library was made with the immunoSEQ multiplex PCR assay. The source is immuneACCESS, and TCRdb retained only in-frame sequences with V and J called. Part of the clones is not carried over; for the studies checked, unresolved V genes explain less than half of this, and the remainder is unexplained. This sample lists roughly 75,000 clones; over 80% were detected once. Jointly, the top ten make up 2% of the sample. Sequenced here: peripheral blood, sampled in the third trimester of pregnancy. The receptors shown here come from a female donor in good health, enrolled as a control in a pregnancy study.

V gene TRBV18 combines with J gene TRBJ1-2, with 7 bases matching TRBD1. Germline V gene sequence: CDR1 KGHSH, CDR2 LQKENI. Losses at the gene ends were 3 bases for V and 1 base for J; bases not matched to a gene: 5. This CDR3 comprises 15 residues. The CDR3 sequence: CASSPNDRVNYGYTF. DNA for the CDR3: TGTGCCAGCTCACCGAATGACAGGGTTAACTATGGCTACACCTTC.

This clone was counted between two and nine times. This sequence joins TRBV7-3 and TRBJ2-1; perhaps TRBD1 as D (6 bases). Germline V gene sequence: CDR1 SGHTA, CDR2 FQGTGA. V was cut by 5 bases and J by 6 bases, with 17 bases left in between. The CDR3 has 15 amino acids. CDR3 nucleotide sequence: TGTGCCAGCAGCCCACAGGCAGGGGTCTTCAATGAGCAGTTCTTC. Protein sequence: CASSPQAGVFNEQFF.

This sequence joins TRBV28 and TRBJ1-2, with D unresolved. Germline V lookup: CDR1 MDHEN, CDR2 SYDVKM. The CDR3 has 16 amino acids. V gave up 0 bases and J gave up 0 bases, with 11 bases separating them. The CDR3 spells CASSLWPDTPNYGYTF. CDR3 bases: TGTGCCAGCAGTTTATGGCCAGACACTCCTAACTATGGCTACACCTTC.

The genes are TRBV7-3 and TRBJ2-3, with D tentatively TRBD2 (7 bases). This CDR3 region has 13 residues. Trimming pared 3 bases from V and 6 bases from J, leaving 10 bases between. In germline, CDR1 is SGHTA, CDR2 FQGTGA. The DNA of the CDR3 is TGTGCCAGCAGCTTCGGCGGGGGCGATACGCAGTATTTT. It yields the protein CASSFGGGDTQYF. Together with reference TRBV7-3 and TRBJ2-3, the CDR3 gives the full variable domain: GAGVSQTPSNKVTEKGKYVELRCDPISGHTALYWYRQSLGQGPEFLIYFQGTGAADDSGLPNDRFFAVRPEGSVSTLKIQRTERGDSAVYLCASSFGGGDTQYFGPGTRLTVL.

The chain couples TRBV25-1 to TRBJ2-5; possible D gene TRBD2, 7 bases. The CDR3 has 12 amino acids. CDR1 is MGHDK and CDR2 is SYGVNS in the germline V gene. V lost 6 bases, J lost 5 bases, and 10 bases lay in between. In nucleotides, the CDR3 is TGTGCCAGCAGGGGAGGGGGTGAGACCCAGTACTTC. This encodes CASRGGGETQYF.

The CDR3 sequence: CSASYQETQYF. Here the CDR3 DNA reads TGCAGTGCTAGCTATCAAGAGACCCAGTACTTC. The chain is built from TRBV20-1 and TRBJ2-5, with D unclear. Looked up from germline, CDR1 is DFQATT and CDR2 is SNEGSKA (reference sequence). V was cut by 3 bases and J by 2 bases, with 4 bases left in between. The CDR3 has 11 amino acids.

The DNA of the CDR3 is TGTGCCAGCAGCCACGCCCCTCTAGCTAAGTACAATGAGCAGTTCTTC. Residues: CASSHAPLAKYNEQFF. The chain uses TRBV7-2 and TRBJ2-1; possibly TRBD2 for D (5 bases). The CDR3 contains 16 residues. Germline lookup yields CDR1 SGHTA and CDR2 FQGNSA. The V end was cut by 5 bases, the J end by 4 bases, with 18 bases between.

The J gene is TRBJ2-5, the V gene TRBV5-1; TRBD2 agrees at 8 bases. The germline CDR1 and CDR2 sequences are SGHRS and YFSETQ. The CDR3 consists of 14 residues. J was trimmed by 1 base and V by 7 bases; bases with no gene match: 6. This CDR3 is CASFNLAGQETQYF. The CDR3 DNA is TGCGCCAGCTTTAATCTAGCGGGCCAAGAGACCCAGTACTTC.

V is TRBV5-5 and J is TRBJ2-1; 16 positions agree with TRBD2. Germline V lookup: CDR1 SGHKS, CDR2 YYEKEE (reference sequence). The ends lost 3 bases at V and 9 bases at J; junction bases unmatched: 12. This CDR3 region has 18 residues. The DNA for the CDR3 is TGTGCCAGCAGCTCCAGTCCCGGGACTAGCGGGGGGGCAGGTGAGCAGTTCTTC. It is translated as CASSSSPGTSGGAGEQFF.

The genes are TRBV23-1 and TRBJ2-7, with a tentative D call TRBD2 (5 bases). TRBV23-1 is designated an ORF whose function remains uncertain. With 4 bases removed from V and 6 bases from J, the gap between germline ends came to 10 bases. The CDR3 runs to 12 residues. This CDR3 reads CASSLPRVEQYF. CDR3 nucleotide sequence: TGCGCCAGCAGTCTACCGCGGGTCGAGCAGTACTTC.

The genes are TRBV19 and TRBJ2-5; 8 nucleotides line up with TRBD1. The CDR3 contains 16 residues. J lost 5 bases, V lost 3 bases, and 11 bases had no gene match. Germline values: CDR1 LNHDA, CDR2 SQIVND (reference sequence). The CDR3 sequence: CASSIGQGASLETQYF. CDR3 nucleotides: TGTGCCAGTAGTATCGGCCAGGGGGCTAGCCTGGAGACCCAGTACTTC.

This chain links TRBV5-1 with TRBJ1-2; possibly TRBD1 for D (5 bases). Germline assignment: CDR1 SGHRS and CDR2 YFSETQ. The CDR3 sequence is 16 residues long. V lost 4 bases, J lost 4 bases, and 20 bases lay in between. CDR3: CASSLGTSGIGYGYTF. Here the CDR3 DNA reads TGCGCCAGCAGCCTGGGGACTTCGGGGATCGGCTATGGCTACACCTTC. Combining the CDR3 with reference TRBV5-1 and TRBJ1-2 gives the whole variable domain KAGVTQTPRYLIKTRGQQVTLSCSPISGHRSVSWYQQTPGQGLQFLFEYFSETQRNKGNFPGRFSGRQFSNSRSEMNVSTLELGDSALYLCASSLGTSGIGYGYTFGSGTRLTVV.

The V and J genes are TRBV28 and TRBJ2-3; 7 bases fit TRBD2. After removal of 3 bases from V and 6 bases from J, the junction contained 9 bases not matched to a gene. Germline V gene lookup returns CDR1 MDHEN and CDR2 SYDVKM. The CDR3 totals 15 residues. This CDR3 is CASSLAGVAWDTQYF. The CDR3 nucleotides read TGTGCCAGCAGTTTGGCGGGAGTGGCGTGGGATACGCAGTATTTT.

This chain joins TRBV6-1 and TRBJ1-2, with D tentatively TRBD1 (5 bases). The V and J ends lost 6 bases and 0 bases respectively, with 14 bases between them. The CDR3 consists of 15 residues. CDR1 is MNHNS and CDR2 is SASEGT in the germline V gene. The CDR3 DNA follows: TGTGCCAGCAGGGTATACAAGACAGCTAACTATGGCTACACCTTC. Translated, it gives CASRVYKTANYGYTF.

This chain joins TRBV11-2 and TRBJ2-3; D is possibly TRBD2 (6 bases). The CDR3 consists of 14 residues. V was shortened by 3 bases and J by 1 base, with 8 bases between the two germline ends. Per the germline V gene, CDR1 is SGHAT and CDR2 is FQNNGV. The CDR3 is CASSFWGGTDTQYF. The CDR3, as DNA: TGTGCCAGCAGCTTCTGGGGGGGCACAGATACGCAGTATTTT.

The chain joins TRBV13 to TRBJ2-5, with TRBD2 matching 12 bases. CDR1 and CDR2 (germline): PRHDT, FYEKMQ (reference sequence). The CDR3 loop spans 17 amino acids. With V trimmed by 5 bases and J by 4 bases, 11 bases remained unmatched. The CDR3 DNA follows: TGTGCCAGCAGCCTCAGGACTAGCGGGGAGGGAGGAGAGACCCAGTACTTC. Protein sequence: CASSLRTSGEGGETQYF.

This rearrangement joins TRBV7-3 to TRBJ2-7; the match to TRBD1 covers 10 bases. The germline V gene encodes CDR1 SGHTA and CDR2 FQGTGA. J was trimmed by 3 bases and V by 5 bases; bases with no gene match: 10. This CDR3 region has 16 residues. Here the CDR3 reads CASSPSADRGYYEQYF. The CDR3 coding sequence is TGTGCCAGCAGCCCTTCGGCGGACAGGGGGTACTACGAGCAGTACTTC.

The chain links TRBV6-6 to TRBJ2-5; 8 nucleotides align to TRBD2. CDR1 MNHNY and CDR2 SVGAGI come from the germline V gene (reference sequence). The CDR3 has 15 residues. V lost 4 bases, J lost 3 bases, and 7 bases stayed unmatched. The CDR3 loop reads CASSSPGSGEETQYF. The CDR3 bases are TGTGCCAGCAGTTCCCCCGGTAGCGGGGAAGAGACCCAGTACTTC.

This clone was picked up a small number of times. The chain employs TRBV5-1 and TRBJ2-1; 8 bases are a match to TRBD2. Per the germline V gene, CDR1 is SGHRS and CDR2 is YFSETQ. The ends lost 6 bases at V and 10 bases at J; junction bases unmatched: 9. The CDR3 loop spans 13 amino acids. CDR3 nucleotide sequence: TGCGCCAGCAACCCGGGACTAGTTGGCGAGCAGTTCTTC. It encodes CASNPGLVGEQFF.

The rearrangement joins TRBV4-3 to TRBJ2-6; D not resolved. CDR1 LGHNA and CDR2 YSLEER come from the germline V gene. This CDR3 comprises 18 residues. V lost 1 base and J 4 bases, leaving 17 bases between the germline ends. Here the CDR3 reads CASSQAVGGASGANVLTF. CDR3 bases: TGCGCCAGCAGCCAAGCGGTAGGCGGTGCTTCCGGGGCCAACGTCCTGACTTTC.

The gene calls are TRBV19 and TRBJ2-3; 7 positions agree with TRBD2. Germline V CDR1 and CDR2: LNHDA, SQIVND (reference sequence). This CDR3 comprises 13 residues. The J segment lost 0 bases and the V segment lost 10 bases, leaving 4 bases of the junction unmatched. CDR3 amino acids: CATKLASTDTQYF. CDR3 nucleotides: TGTGCCACTAAACTAGCGAGCACAGATACGCAGTATTTT.

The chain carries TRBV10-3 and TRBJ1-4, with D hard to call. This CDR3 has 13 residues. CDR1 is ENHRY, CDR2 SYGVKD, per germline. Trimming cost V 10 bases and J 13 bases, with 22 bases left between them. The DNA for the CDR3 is TGTGCCACATCGCCAATGGGCCCAGAGGGACTGTTTTTT. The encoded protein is CATSPMGPEGLFF.

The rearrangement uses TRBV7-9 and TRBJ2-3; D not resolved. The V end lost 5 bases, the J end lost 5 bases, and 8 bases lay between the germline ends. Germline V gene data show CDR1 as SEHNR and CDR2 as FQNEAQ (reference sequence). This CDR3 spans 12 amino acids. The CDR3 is CASSPSRDTQYF. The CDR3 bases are TGTGCCAGCAGCCCCTCGAGAGATACGCAGTATTTT.

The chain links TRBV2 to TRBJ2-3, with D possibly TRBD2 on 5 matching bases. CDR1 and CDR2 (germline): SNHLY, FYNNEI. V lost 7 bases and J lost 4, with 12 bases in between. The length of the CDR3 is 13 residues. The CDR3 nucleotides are TGTGCCAGCATCTTAAGCGGACCAGATACGCAGTATTTT. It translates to CASILSGPDTQYF. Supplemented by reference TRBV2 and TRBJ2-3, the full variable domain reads EPEVTQTPSHQVTQMGQEVILRCVPISNHLYFYWYRQILGQKVEFLVSFYNNEISEKSEIFDDQFSVERPDGSNFTLKIRSTKLEDSAMYFCASILSGPDTQYFGPGTRLTVL.

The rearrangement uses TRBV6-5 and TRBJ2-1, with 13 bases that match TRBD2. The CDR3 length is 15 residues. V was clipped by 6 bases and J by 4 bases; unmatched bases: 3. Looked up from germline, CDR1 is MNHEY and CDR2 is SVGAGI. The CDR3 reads CASRKLAGGYNEQFF. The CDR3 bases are TGTGCCAGCAGGAAACTAGCGGGGGGGTACAATGAGCAGTTCTTC.

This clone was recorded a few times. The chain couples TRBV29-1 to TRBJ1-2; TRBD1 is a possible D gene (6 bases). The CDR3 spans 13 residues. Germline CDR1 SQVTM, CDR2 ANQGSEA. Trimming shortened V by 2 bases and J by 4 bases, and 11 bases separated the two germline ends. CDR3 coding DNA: TGCAGCGTTGAAACGGACAGCCGCTATGGCTACACCTTC. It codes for CSVETDSRYGYTF.

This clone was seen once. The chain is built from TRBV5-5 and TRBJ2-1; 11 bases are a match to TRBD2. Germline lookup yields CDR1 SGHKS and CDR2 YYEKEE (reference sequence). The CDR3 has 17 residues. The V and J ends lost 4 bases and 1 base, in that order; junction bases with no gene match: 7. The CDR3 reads CASSLTGTSGSYNEQFF. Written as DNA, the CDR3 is TGTGCCAGCAGCCTTACGGGGACTAGCGGATCCTACAATGAGCAGTTCTTC. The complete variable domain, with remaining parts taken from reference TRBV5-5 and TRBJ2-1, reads DAGVTQSPTHLIKTRGQQVTLRCSPISGHKSVSWYQQVLGQGPQFIFQYYEKEERGRGNFPDRFSARQFPNYSSELNVNALLLGDSALYLCASSLTGTSGSYNEQFFGPGTRLTVL.

The CDR3 coding sequence is TGTGCCAGCAGCTTAGTAGGAGTTAGCCAAGAGACCCAGTACTTC. Residues: CASSLVGVSQETQYF. The rearrangement links TRBV7-9 to TRBJ2-5; D unresolved. Trimming cost V 1 base and J 1 base, with 10 bases left between them. In germline, CDR1 is SEHNR, CDR2 FQNEAQ (reference sequence). CDR3 length: 15 amino acids.

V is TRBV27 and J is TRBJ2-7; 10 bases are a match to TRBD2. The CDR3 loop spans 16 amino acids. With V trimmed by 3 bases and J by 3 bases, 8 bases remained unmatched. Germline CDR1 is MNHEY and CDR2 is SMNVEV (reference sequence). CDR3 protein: CASSFSGRSTNYEQYF. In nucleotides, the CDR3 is TGTGCCAGCAGTTTTAGCGGGAGGTCGACCAACTACGAGCAGTACTTC.

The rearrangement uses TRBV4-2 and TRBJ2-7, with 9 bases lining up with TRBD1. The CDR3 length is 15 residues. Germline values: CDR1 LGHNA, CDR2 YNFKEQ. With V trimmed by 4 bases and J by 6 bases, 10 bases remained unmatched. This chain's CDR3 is CASSLGGTGRPEQYF. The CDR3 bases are TGTGCCAGCAGCCTTGGGGGGACAGGGAGACCCGAGCAGTACTTC.

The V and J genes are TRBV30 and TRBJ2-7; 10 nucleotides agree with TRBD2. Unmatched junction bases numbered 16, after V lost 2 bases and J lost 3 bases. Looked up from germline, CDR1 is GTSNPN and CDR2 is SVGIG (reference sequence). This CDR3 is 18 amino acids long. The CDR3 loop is CAWSTPSGRTPFSYEQYF. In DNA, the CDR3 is TGTGCCTGGAGTACTCCTAGCGGGAGAACCCCCTTTAGCTACGAGCAGTACTTC.